The present entry profiles one T cell receptor (beta chain) with its context. Its binding antigen is unknown. There are no base qualities to consult, and no much larger clone falls within one base. The data stem from a study of regulatory T cells in long-lasting Graves disease (dated by TCRdb to the early 2020s). A note on the overall study: Patients with newly diagnosed Graves' disease had been on antithyroid drugs for under 3 months. This study used TCR sequencing and RNA sequencing of peripheral blood to compare persistent Graves' disease patients against newly diagnosed Graves' disease patients. The study was conducted in China and was registered as a clinical trial. A total of 35 or so samples were covered by TCR sequencing, comprising approximately 13 persistent and around 20 newly diagnosed Graves' disease patients.

V is shortened by 3 bases, J by 2 bases, and the region joining them spans 10 bases. As encoded in the germline V gene, CDR1 is MDHEN while CDR2 is SYDVKM. The CDR3 has 14 amino acids, counting the end cysteine and phenylalanine. The sequence is cut down to CDR3 DNA, 42 bases in frame from base 1. The time point label of this sample denotes: newly diagnosed GD, antithyroid drugs for less than 3 months. RNA was extracted from PBMCs in TRIzol for both TCR sequencing and RNA sequencing. The diagnosis of Graves' disease was made according to American Thyroid Association guidelines. The patients came from an endocrinology department in Xi'an, China. Each patient gave around 9 milliliters of peripheral blood, collected in an EDTA anticoagulant tube. PBMCs were isolated by Ficoll Paque Plus density gradient separation without further T cell sorting. An Agilent 2100 Bioanalyzer and agarose gel were used to check RNA quality, while a NanoDrop 2000 measured RNA concentration.

Findings and caveats that apply to the study as a whole: Persistent patients shared more public clonotypes among themselves (around 3,000) than newly diagnosed patients did (roughly 910). Sequencing and analysis were restricted to the TCR beta chain. Preferential use of TRBV28, TRBJ1-2 and TRBJ2-5 was observed in persistent disease, whereas TRBV20-1 and TRBJ2-1 were favored in newly diagnosed disease. Lower TCR Shannon entropy and fewer highly expanded clones were observed in persistent Graves' disease patients than in newly diagnosed patients, which suggested clonal expansion. Peripheral blood alone was examined, since thyroid tissue, which constituted the primary lesion, could not be accessed. The authors acknowledged the small sample size as a limitation that may reduce accuracy.

Receptors were amplified or captured by multiplex PCR. Sequencing was carried out with an Illumina HiSeq 4000. iRepertoire HTBI primers and Arm-PCR amplification of CDR3 regions were used to construct TCR beta libraries. Before sequencing, the PCR products went through gel purification. In the paper's pipeline: Gene usage analysis of CDR3 amino acid clonotypes relied on the 55 to 80 TRBV and 15 or so TRBJ segments identified across samples. COPE and FqMerger were used to merge filtered high-quality paired reads into contigs. BLAST was used to align contigs to IMGT TRBV, TRBD and TRBJ reference genes, and CDR3 was defined according to IMGT. Highly expanded clones were defined as clonotypes with a frequency above 0.1%. Shannon entropy was used to measure repertoire diversity, and the Gini coefficient was used to measure V-J evenness. Public clonotypes were defined as clonotypes shared by more than one individual. The raw public data were reprocessed by TCRdb itself: fastp quality trimming at Q25, MiXCR clonotype calling, in-frame beta chains only. Every CDR3 protein is listed once, alongside the most common genes and DNA of its rows. The V and J calls reflect TCRdb's pipeline rather than the authors' work. The sample table records roughly 560,000 distinct CDR3 sequences; around 12% of these occur just once. Approximately 9% of the sample is taken by the ten largest.

A further study also used this sample, focusing on T cells in Graves' hyperthyroidism and ophthalmopathy. As described in the second report: Graves' hyperthyroidism was defined as stable when no progression to ophthalmopathy occurred over 18 months of follow-up. The hyperthyroidism patients were between 18 and 65 years old and newly diagnosed, with a disease duration of less than 2 months. Any patient with an uncontrolled infection, another autoimmune disease, pregnancy or lactation was excluded. Clinical symptoms, serum thyroxine and TRAb, thyroid ultrasound, and orbital computed tomography formed the basis for the diagnoses. The TCR CDR3 was subjected to a first round of RT-PCR using the HTBI primer set and the Qiagen OneStep RT-PCR kit. Most expanded thyroid clonotypes (frequency above 0.001) were also detected in blood, a finding suggesting that blood repertoires may reflect thyroid immune responses. Ophthalmopathy was separated from stable hyperthyroidism by a 13 V-J signature model, with over 85% sensitivity and around 81% specificity obtained in cross-validation and 80%/75% obtained in testing. In validation, the model predicted progression to ophthalmopathy with just under 71% sensitivity and about 72% specificity, a median of 6.5 months before onset. TCR V-J signatures able to tell the groups apart were searched for in a discovery cohort of approximately 95 patients, of whom over 40 had Graves' ophthalmopathy and around 56 had stable Graves' hyperthyroidism. Prospective prediction of ophthalmopathy was tested in an independent validation cohort consisting of roughly 19 hyperthyroidism patients and approximately 16 patients who later progressed to ophthalmopathy. For training and testing, the 100 or so patients in the discovery cohort were randomly divided in a 7:3 ratio. The study also compared thyroid tissue and blood T-cell repertoires from 6 or 7 Graves' hyperthyroidism patients. After sampling, hyperthyroidism patients received methimazole starting at 30 mg daily, and ophthalmopathy patients received high-dose intravenous methylprednisolone. The libraries were constructed in a second round of multiplex PCR and then size-selected and purified. Libraries were sequenced paired-end with 100 bp reads on an Illumina HiSeq2000. SOAPnuke was used to process the raw data, removing reads that contained adapters or uncalled bases, had a mean Phred below 15, or lacked an exact match to the constant primer or identifier. COPE v1.2.5 was used to merge the high-quality paired reads, and each unique nucleotide sequence was defined as a clonotype. MiTCR v1.1 was used to align clonotypes to the IMGT TRBV, TRBD and TRBJ reference segments. Only V-J combinations with frequency above 0.0001, covering about 99% of repertoires, were analysed. The TCS score was defined as the ratio of F50 (clonal expansion) to E x V (chaos), calculated using BLOSUM62-based TCRdist between CDR3 peptides within each V-J. Welch's t-statistics and random forest reduced fewer than 550 V-J features to 10 to 15, which were used in a naive Bayes classifier (R e1071). Sample size was not statistically predetermined, and blinding of investigators to group allocation was not performed. According to the paper, TCR Vbeta CDR3 sequencing was carried out on approximately 140 peripheral blood samples, which came from about 45 ophthalmopathy, approximately 72 hyperthyroidism and approximately 17 progressor patients.

This sequence was found in a woman in her thirties with Graves disease. Donor details come from another sample of the same person, matched by shared clones. This specimen consisted of peripheral blood mononuclear cells (PBMCs), obtained at new diagnosis, from a patient treated with antithyroid drugs. The chain joins TRBV28 to TRBJ2-5; no D gene is confidently identified. The DNA reads as follows: TGTGCCAGCAGTTTCCCTTACCTTCAAGAGACCCAGTACTTC. Translation gives CASSFPYLQETQYF. Full variable domain (CDR3 extended with the reference TRBV28 and TRBJ2-5 proteins): DVKVTQSSRYLVKRTGEKVFLECVQDMDHENMFWYRQDPGLGLRLIYFSYDVKMKEKGDIPEGYSVSREKKERFSLILESASTNQTSMYLCASSFPYLQETQYFGPGTRLLVL.